Sequencing of this T cell receptor beta chain was carried out in a study of cytomegalovirus exposure and HLA in healthy donors listed by TCRdb under 2017. In terms of the full investigation: In an earlier analysis of 587 of the donors, 250 to 350 Gb of sequence data and 90 million to 130 million unique TCR beta sequences from approximately 180 million T cells were reported. An early release covering just under 650 HLA-typed donors comprised approximately 290 gigabases of sequencing data and 85 million to 100 million unique TCR sequences. Of the approximately 400 genotyped donors, roughly 80% fell in the genetic ancestry cluster associated with self-reported Caucasian donors. The study aimed to test whether signatures of past pathogen exposure could be identified by cataloging public T cell receptors. Using immunosequencing, the study profiled T cell repertoires from 666 subjects and related those repertoires to cytomegalovirus serostatus. Along with the roughly 670-subject first cohort, a separate validation cohort of around 120 different subjects was used. High-throughput TCR immunosequencing, statistical association of individual TCRs with disease status, and machine learning were combined to predict cytomegalovirus infection status. A later analysis re-analyzed previously published TCR beta repertoires from roughly 690 donors and added high-resolution HLA genotyping to study TCR occurrence patterns. In the later analysis, no new phenotypic data were used to find candidate immune exposures; instead, reliance was placed on TCR beta sequences and their occurrence across donors. To decide whether each TCR beta V gene segment behaved as functional or pseudogenic, an earlier analysis of some 570 of the donors relied on high-throughput TCR beta sequencing. Donor age, sex, ethnicity and CMV serostatus were compiled alongside the repertoire data. A later genetic analysis took genome-wide SNP genotypes for about 55% of the roughly 670 donors and used that subset as a discovery cohort. Every discovery cohort repertoire had been produced on one sequencing platform. HLA typing included class I and class II loci at four-digit resolution. The number of donors typed differed by locus, with 629-630 for A, B, C, DRB1 and DQB1, roughly 520 for DQA1, approximately 570 for DPA1, and under 490 for DPB1. Because of strong linkage in the cohort, 5 or 6 DR-DQ haplotypes were treated as single units for association and clustering. Among 398 genotyped donors of the cohort, an average of around 240,000 unique TCR beta nucleotide sequences were sequenced per donor, around a sixth of them non-productive.

The library was obtained by the immunoSEQ multiplex PCR assay. For the multiplex PCR, a mixture combining 60 forward primers for TCR Vbeta segments and 13 reverse primers for TCR Jbeta segments was used. Amplification of the CDR3 region of rearranged TCR beta genes was performed with a multiplex PCR assay on genomic DNA. Amplified TCR beta libraries were sequenced as 87-base-pair reads on the Illumina HiSeq System. On the study's bioinformatics: Across the roughly 700 repertoires, a later analysis counted around 80 million unique TCR beta chains, around 11 million of which were shared by at least two donors. To remove PCR and sequencing errors, raw reads were error-corrected and collapsed into unique sequences using a nearest-neighbor algorithm that merged closely related sequences. To assign V, D and J gene segments, CDR3 sequences were aligned to IMGT reference sequences. For a sequence to be retained, a match of at least six nucleotides to both a V gene segment and a J gene segment was required. Rearrangements were called productive when the CDR3 lacked stop codons and stayed in frame with V and J; all others were non-productive. CDR3 was defined by IMGT convention, running from the second conserved V-encoded cysteine to the conserved J-encoded phenylalanine. In an earlier analysis of more than 550 of the donors, sequences lacking an unambiguous match to a single V gene segment were excluded. An earlier analysis of around 600 of the donors classified V segments as functional when productive rearrangements were above 56.7% and as segregating when the standard deviation between donors was above 5%. To diagnose cytomegalovirus status from the catalog of TCR beta chain sequences, a statistical classification framework was built. V and J gene assignment, in a later analysis, came from comparing TCR nucleotide sequences with IMGT/GENE-DB human TR gene sequences. In a later analysis, CDR3 sequences and most-parsimonious VDJ recombination scenarios were assigned using the TCRdist pipeline. In a later analysis, each TCR beta chain was defined by its CDR3 amino acid sequence together with its V-gene family, and reads without a unique V-gene family were excluded. To address suspected cross-contamination and a sequencing artifact, a later analysis removed under 600 highly shared, low-generation-probability nucleotide sequences. For each public chain, a later analysis derived a clonal expansion index from normalized ranks of inferred template counts within each repertoire. In a later analysis, generation probabilities were computed using a VDJ recombination model fitted to out-of-frame rearrangements, and the results were checked against IGoR. A later analysis scored TCR-TCR, TCR-HLA and TCR-CMV co-occurrence with hypergeometric tests, applying a repertoire-size bias correction to TCR pairs. A later analysis estimated false discovery rates by permuting HLA or CMV assignments 20 times. In a later analysis, co-occurring TCRs were grouped using DBSCAN, and TCRdist sequence similarity was added for clustering within HLA-allele-positive subsets. For co-occurrence clustering, repertoires with fewer than 30,000 or more than 120,000 public chains were excluded, along with 4 to 6 repertoires with anomalous nucleotide sharing. The table comes from immuneACCESS by way of TCRdb, which keeps in-frame sequences with V and J called. Part of the clones is missing from these tables; in studies checked, under half for an unresolved V gene and the rest for unknown reasons. The D gene and trimming were derived from the DNA, and the V and J assignments and clone size from that table. The sample table records around 150,000 clones; roughly 85% of these occur just once. Together, the top ten hold 5% to 8.5% of the sample.

The cohort comprised 710 or so healthy bone marrow donors. Cohort members were all nominally healthy when sampled, although unrecorded immune exposures were likely present. The donor was CMV seropositive and was included in the group of about 290 seropositive cohort members. Every donor gave a peripheral blood sample, and the peripheral blood mononuclear cells from that sample were used for TCR beta sequencing. The Qiagen DNeasy Blood Extraction Kit was used to extract genomic DNA from the blood cell samples. For this clone: No antigen is known for it. No quality values exist for individual bases; no much larger clone is one base distant.

Points the paper makes about the study in general: A group of highly shared sequence variants was considered likely to be a technical artifact of the sequencing pipeline. Strong co-occurrence of HLA alleles, especially DR and DQ, made assigning TCR associations to individual alleles difficult. A later genetic analysis associated a missense DCLRE1C variant with V-gene and J-gene trimming of TCR beta chains, and an independent cohort replicated the association. In this cohort, only TCR beta chains were sequenced, and detectable features were limited by the absence of alpha or paired-chain data. Cytomegalovirus status was reported to be diagnosed by the classifier with high specificity and sensitivity in both the original and validation cohorts. Specific HLA alleles were associated with roughly 17,000 TCR beta sequences at a false discovery rate of 0.05 in a later analysis. Immune exposure information for the cohort was limited to CMV serostatus. Sequencing depth was assumed to be roughly uniform across donors in the presence/absence analyses, though that assumption may not hold. It was suggested by the authors that the approach could potentially be generalized to other disease states and immunological phenotypes. A further reported finding was that TCR beta sequences accurately predicted the HLA-A and HLA-B alleles for most subjects in the first cohort. Three of the identified cytomegalovirus-associated TCR beta chains were confirmed in vitro to be specific for cytomegalovirus antigens. While some public TCRs were present in many individuals, most TCR sequences turned up only very rarely across donors. Linkage disequilibrium might explain the correlated functional status among segregating V segments, but an unknown experimental factor could not be ruled out. The study listed approximately 160 TCR beta chains as associated with cytomegalovirus. A later analysis found that HLA-associated TCR beta chains were more clonally expanded and had lower generation probabilities than equally common non-associated chains. In a later analysis, TCR association rates were found to vary across HLA loci, with the most associated TCRs seen for DRB1 alleles and the fewest for HLA-C alleles. Broadly in line with IMGT annotations, most TCR beta V segments showed up in productive rearrangements about 87% or about 30% of the time in an earlier analysis of 450 to 750 of the donors. Because HLA typing was missing for some donors at each locus, association tests included only the typed subset. A later analysis found that most CMV-associated TCR beta chains appeared HLA-restricted, with HLA associations seemingly driven largely by CMV exposure. A later analysis reported that several top co-occurrence clusters appeared linked to parvovirus B19, influenza, CMV and Epstein-Barr virus. According to a later genetic analysis, donors in an Asian-associated ancestry cluster had fewer N-insertions in productive TCRs than the roughly 700-donor mean. Because counts were too low, some 17 rarely observed V segments, including chromosome 9 orphons, were left out of the earlier analysis of roughly 600 of the donors.

The receptor was derived from a man aged 40-50 years in good health and CMV-seropositive. Specimen: PBMCs.

The CDR3 region: CASSIRTGGFTEAFF. The DNA sequence is given as TGTGCCAGTAGTATTCGGACAGGGGGCTTCACTGAAGCTTTCTTT. Here the chain combines TRBV19 and TRBJ1-1; TRBD1 aligns with 11 central bases. Unmatched junction bases come to 4, with V trimmed by 3 bases and J by 4 bases. Its CDR3 holds 15 amino acids, cysteine through phenylalanine. Only the CDR3 region is kept as DNA, spanning 45 bases read in frame from base 1. CDR1 and CDR2 are drawn from the germline V gene (reference sequence): LNHDA, SQIVND.